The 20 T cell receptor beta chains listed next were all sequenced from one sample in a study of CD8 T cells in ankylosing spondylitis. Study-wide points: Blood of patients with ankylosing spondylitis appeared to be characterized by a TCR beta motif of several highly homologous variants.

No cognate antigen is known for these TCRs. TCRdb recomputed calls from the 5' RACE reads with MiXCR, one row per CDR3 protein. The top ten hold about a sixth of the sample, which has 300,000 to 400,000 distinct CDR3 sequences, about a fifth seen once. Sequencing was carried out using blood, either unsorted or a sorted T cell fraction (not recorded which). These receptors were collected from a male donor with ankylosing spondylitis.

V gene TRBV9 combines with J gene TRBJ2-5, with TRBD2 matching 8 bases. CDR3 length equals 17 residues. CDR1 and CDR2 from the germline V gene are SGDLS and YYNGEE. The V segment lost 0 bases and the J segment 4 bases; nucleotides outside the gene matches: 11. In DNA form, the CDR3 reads TGTGCCAGCAGCGTAGAGAGTAGCGGGACCTTCGGAGAGACCCAGTACTTC. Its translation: CASSVESSGTFGETQYF.

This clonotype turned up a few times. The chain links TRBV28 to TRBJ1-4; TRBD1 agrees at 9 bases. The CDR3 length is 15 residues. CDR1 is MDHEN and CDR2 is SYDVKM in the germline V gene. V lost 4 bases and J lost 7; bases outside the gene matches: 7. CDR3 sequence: CASSSPAGQGEKLFF. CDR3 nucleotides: TGTGCCAGCAGTTCCCCCGCGGGACAGGGTGAAAAACTGTTTTTT.

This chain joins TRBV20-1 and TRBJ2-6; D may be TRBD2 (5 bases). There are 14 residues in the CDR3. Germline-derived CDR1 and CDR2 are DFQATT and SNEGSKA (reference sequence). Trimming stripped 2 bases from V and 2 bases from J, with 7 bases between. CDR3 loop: CSARFSAGANVLTF. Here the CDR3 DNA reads TGCAGTGCTAGATTTAGCGCTGGGGCCAACGTCCTGACTTTC.

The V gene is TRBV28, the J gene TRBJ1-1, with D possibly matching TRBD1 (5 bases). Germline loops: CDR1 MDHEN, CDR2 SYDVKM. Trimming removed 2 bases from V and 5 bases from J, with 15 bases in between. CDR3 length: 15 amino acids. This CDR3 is CASSLRTRGRTEAFF. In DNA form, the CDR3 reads TGTGCCAGCAGTTTACGGACACGCGGGAGGACTGAAGCTTTCTTT.

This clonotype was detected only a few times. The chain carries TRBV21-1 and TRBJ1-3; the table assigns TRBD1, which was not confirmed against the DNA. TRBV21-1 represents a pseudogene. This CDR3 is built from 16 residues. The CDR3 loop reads CASSIQTGRSGNTIYF. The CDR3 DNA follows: TGTGCCAGCAGCATCCAGACAGGGCGCTCTGGAAACACCATATATTTT.

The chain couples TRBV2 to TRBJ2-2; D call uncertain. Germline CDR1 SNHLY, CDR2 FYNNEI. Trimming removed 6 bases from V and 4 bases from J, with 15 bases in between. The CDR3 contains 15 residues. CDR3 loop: CASSKTSPGTGELFF. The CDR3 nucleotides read TGTGCCAGCAGCAAGACCTCTCCGGGCACCGGGGAGCTGTTTTTT.

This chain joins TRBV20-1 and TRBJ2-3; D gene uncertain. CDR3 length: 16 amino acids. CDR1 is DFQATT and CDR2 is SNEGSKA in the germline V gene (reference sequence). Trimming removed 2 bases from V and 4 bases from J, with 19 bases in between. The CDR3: CSARKRGPDGADTQYF. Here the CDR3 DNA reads TGCAGTGCTAGAAAACGTGGTCCAGATGGCGCAGATACGCAGTATTTT.

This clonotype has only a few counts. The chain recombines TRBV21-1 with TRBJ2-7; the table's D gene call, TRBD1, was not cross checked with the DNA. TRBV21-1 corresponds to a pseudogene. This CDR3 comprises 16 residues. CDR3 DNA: TGTGCCAGCAGCACCTCGGTCAGGGGACAGGGGGGCGAGCAGTACTTC. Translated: CASSTSVRGQGGEQYF.

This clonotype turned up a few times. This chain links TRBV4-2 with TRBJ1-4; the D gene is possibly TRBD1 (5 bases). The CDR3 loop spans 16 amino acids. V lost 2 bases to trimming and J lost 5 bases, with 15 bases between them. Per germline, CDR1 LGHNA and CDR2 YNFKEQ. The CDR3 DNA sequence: TGTGCCAGCAGCCAAAACACCGGGACGATAAATGAAAAACTGTTTTTT. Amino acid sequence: CASSQNTGTINEKLFF.

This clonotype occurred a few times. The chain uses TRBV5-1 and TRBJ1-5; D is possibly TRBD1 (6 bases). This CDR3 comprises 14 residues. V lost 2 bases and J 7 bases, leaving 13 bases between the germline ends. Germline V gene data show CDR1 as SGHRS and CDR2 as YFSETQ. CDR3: CASSLRGGEQPQHF. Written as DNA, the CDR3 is TGCGCCAGCAGCTTAAGAGGGGGGGAACAGCCCCAGCATTTT.

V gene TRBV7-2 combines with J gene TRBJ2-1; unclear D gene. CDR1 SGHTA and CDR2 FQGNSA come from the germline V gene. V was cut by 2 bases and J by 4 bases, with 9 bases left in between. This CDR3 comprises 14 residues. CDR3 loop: CASSLSRAYNEQFF. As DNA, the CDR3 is TGTGCCAGCAGCTTATCCCGGGCTTACAATGAGCAGTTCTTC. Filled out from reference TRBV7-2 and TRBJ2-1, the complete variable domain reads GAGVSQSPSNKVTEKGKDVELRCDPISGHTALYWYRQSLGQGLEFLIYFQGNSAPDKSGLPSDRFSAERTGGSVSTLTIQRTQQEDSAVYLCASSLSRAYNEQFFGPGTRLTVL.

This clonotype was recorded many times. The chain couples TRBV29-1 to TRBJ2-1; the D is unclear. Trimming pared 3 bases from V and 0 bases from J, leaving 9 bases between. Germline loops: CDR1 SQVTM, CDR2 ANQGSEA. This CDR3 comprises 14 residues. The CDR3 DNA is TGCAGCGTTGATCTGCGGCACTCCTACAATGAGCAGTTCTTC. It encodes CSVDLRHSYNEQFF.

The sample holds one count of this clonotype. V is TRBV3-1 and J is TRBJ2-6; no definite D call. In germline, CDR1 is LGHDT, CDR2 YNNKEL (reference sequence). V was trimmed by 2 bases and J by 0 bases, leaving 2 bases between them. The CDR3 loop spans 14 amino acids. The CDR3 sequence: CASSQISGANVLTF. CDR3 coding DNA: TGTGCCAGCAGCCAAATCTCTGGGGCCAACGTCCTGACTTTC.

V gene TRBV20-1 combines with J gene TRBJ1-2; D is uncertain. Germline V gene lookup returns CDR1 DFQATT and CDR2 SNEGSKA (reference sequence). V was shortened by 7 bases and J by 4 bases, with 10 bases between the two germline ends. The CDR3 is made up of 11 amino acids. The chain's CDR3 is CSVSLSYGYTF. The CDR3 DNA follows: TGCAGTGTTTCTCTCTCCTATGGCTACACCTTC.

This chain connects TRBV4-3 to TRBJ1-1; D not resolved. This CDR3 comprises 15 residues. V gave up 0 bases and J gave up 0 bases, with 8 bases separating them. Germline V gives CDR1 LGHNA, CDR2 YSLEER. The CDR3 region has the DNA TGCGCCAGCAGCCAAGATCCGGGGATGAACACTGAAGCTTTCTTT. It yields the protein CASSQDPGMNTEAFF.

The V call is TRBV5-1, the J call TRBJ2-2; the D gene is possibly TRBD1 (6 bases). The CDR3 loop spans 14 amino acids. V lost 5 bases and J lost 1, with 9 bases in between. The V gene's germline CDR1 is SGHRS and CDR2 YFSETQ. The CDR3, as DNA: TGCGCCAGCAGTCAGACAGGGAACACCGGGGAGCTGTTTTTT. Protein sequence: CASSQTGNTGELFF.

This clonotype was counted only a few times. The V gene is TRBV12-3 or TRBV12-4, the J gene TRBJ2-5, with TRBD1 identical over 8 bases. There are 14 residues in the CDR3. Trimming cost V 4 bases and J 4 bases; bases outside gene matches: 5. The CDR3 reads CASSSSRGRETQYF. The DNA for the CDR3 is TGTGCCAGCAGTTCAAGCAGGGGGCGAGAGACCCAGTACTTC.

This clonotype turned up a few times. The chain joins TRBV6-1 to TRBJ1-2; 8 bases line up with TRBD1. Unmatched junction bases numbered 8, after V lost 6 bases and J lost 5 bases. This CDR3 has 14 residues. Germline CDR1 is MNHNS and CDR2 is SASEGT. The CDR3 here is CASSSDRALYGYTF. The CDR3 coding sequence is TGTGCCAGCAGCTCGGACAGGGCTTTGTATGGCTACACCTTC.

This CDR3 is CASTSVAGYGEQYF. In DNA, the CDR3 is TGTGCCAGTACCTCCGTAGCGGGATACGGCGAGCAGTACTTC. The V gene is TRBV19, the J gene TRBJ2-7; 8 bases align to TRBD2. The CDR3 consists of 14 residues. V lost 7 bases to trimming and J lost 6 bases; unmatched junction nucleotides: 11. The germline V gene encodes CDR1 LNHDA and CDR2 SQIVND (reference sequence). The variable domain in full, with the rest retrieved from reference TRBV19 and TRBJ2-7, is DGGITQSPKYLFRKEGQNVTLSCEQNLNHDAMYWYRQDPGQGLRLIYYSQIVNDFQKGDIAEGYSVSREKKESFPLTVTSAQKNPTAFYLCASTSVAGYGEQYFGPGTRLTVT.

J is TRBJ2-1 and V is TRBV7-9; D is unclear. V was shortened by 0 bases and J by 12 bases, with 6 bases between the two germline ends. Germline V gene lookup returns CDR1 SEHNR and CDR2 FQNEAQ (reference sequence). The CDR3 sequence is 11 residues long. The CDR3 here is CASSLADVQFF. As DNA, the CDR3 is TGTGCCAGCAGCTTAGCTGATGTGCAGTTCTTC. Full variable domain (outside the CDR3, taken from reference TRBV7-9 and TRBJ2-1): DTGVSQNPRHKITKRGQNVTFRCDPISEHNRLYWYRQTLGQGPEFLTYFQNEAQLEKSRLLSDRFSAERPKGSFSTLEIQRTEQGDSAMYLCASSLADVQFFGPGTRLTVL.